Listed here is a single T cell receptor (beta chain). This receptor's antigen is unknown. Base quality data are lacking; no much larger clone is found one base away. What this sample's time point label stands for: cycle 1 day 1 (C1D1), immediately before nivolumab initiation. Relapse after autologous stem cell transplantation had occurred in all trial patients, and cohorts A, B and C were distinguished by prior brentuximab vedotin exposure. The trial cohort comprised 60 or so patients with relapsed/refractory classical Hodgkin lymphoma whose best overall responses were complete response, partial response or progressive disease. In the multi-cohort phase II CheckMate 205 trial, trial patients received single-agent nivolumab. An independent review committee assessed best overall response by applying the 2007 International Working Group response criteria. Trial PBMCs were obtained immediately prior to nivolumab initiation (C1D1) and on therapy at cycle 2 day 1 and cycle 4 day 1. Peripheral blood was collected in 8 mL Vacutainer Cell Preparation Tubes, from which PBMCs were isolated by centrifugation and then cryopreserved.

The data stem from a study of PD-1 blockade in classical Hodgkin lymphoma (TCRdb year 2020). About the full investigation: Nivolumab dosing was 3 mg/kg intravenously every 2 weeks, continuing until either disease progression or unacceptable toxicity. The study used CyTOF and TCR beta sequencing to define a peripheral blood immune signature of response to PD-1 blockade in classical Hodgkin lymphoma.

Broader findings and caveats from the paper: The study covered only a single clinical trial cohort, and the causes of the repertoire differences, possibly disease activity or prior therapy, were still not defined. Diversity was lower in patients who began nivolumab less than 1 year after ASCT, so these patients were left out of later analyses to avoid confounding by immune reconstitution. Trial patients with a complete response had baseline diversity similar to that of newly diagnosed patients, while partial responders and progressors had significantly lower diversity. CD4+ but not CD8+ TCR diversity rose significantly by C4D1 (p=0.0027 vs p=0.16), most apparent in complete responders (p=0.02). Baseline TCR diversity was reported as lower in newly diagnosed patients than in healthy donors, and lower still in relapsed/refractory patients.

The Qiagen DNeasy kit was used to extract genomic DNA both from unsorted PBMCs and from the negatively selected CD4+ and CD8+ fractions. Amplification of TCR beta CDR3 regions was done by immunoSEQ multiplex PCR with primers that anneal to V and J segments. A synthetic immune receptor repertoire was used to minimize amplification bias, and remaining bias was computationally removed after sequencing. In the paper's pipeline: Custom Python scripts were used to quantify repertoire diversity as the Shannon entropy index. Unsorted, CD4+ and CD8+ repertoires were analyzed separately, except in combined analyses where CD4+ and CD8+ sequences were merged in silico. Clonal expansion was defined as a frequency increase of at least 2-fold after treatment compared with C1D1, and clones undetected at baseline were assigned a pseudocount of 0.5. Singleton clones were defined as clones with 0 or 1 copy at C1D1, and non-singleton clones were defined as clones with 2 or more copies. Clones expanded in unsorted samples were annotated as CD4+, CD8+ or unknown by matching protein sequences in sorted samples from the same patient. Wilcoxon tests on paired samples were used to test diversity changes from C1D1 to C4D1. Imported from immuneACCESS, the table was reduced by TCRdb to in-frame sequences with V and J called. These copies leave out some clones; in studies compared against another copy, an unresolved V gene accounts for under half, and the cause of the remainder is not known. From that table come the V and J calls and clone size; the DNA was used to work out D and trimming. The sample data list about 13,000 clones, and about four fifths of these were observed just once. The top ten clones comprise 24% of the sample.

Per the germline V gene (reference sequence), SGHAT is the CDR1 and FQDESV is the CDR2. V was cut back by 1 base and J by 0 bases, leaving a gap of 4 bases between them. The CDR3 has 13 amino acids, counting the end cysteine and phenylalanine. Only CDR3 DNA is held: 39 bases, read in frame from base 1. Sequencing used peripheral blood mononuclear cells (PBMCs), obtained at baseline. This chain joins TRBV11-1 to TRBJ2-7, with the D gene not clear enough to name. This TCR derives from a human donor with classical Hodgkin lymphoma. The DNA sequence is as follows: TGTGCCAGCAGCTTAGTCCGCTCCTACGAGCAGTACTTC. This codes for CASSLVRSYEQYF. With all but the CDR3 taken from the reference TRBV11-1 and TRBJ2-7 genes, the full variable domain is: EAEVAQSPRYKITEKSQAVAFWCDPISGHATLYWYRQILGQGPELLVQFQDESVVDDSQLPKDRFSAERLKGVDSTLKIQPAELGDSAMYLCASSLVRSYEQYFGPGTRLTVT.